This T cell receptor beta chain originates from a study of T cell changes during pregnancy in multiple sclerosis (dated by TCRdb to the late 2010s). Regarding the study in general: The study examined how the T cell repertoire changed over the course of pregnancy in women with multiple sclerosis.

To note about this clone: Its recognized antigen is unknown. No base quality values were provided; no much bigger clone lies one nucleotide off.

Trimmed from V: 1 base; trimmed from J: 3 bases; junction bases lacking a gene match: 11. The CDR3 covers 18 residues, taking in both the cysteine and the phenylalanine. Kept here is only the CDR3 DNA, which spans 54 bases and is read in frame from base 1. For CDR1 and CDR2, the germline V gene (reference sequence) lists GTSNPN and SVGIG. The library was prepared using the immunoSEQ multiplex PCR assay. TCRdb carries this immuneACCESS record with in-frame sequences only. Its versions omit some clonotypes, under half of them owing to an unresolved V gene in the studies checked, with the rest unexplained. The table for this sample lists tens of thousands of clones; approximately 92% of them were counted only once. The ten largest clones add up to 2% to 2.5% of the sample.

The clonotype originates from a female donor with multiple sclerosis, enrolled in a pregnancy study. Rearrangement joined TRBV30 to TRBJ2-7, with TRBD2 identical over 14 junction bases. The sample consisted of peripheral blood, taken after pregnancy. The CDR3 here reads CAWSAGTSGSLNGYEQYF. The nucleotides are TGTGCCTGGAGTGCAGGGACTAGCGGGAGCCTAAATGGCTACGAGCAGTACTTC.